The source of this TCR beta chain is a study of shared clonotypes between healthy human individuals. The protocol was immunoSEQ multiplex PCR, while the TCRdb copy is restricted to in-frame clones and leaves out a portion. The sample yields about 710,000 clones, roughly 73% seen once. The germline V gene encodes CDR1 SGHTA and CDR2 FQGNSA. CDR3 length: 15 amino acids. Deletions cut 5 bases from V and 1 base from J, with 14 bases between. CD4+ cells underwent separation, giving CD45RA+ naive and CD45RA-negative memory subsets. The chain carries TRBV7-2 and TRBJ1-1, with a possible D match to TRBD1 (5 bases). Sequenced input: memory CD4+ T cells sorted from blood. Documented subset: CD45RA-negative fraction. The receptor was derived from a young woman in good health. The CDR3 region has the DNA TGTGCCAGCAGCGACACCGGGACGGGGAACACTGAAGCTTTCTTT. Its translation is CASSDTGTGNTEAFF. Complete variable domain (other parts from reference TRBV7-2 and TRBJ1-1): GAGVSQSPSNKVTEKGKDVELRCDPISGHTALYWYRQSLGQGLEFLIYFQGNSAPDKSGLPSDRFSAERTGGSVSTLTIQRTQQEDSAVYLCASSDTGTGNTEAFFGQGTRLTVV.